The TCR beta chain under discussion was sequenced for a study of beta chain features in type 1 diabetes. General study results and limits: Healthy donors had naive, central memory and Treg TCRB repertoires that appeared less similar than those seen among patients.

This clone was counted once. Its specificity is unknown. Trimming stripped 6 bases from V and 2 bases from J, with 20 bases between. The CDR3 has 17 residues. Germline CDR1 is KGHSH and CDR2 is LQKENI. Every bit of the isolated RNA underwent reverse transcription, so sequencing read expressed TCRB transcripts. Some clones are missing from TCRdb's copy, which holds only in-frame ones; the method was immunoSEQ multiplex PCR. In the table there are 330,000 or so clones, 15% to 20% of which are singletons. The sequencing input was naive CD4+ T cells from blood. The receptor's source is a woman younger than 35 in good health. The chain has TRBV18 and TRBJ2-1; possibly TRBD2 for D (6 bases). The CDR3 DNA reads TGTGCCAGCTCCCCTTGGGCGGGCGGCGGGGCCTACAATGAGCAGTTCTTC. Translation: CASSPWAGGGAYNEQFF. Full variable domain (remainder filled in from reference TRBV18 and TRBJ2-1): NAGVMQNPRHLVRRRGQEARLRCSPMKGHSHVYWYRQLPEEGLKFMVYLQKENIIDESGMPKERFSAEFPKEGPSILRIQQVVRGDSAAYFCASSPWAGGGAYNEQFFGPGTRLTVL.